What follows are 18 T cell receptor beta chains derived from one specimen sequenced in a study of PD-1 blockade in classical Hodgkin lymphoma. There was relapse after autologous stem cell transplantation in every patient, and there was variation in brentuximab vedotin exposure. CD4+ T cells were purified from thawed PBMCs by magnetic negative selection. Clones were sequenced by immunoSEQ multiplex PCR, and TCRdb holds only the in-frame ones, with some missing. The sample has nearly 25,000 clones; about four fifths are singletons. Specimen: CD4+ T cells from blood, collected at baseline. All receptors derive from a human donor with classical Hodgkin lymphoma.

The CDR3 nucleotides read TGTGCCAGCAGCTCCCGACAAGGACAGGGTTCACCCCTCCACTTT. Its protein is CASSSRQGQGSPLHF. V gene TRBV11-1 combines with J gene TRBJ1-6; the match to TRBD1 covers 8 bases. The germline gives CDR1 SGHAT, CDR2 FQDESV (reference sequence). This CDR3 contains 15 residues. Trimming took 4 bases from V and 9 from J; bases not matched to a gene: 8.

This chain uses TRBV19 with TRBJ1-2, with D hard to call. V was pared by 5 bases and J by 4 bases, with 14 bases between. This CDR3 region has 14 residues. CDR1 is LNHDA and CDR2 is SQIVND in the germline V gene (reference sequence). CDR3 sequence reads: CASSVGGTPYGYTF. DNA for the CDR3: TGTGCCAGTAGTGTCGGCGGAACTCCCTATGGCTACACCTTC.

This clone was counted a few times. The chain links TRBV2 to TRBJ1-6, with D perhaps TRBD1 (6 bases). The V gene lost 4 bases and the J gene lost 7 bases, with 20 bases spanning the gap. This CDR3 is 17 amino acids long. From germline, CDR1 is SNHLY and CDR2 FYNNEI. The CDR3 coding sequence is TGTGCCAGCAGTGGGGACAACGATTCATTGGGGAATTCACCCCTCCACTTT. Translating it yields CASSGDNDSLGNSPLHF.

The chain couples TRBV7-3 to TRBJ1-2; 8 nucleotides match TRBD1. The CDR3 spans 13 residues. Germline CDR1 is SGHTA and CDR2 is FQGTGA. J lost 5 bases, V lost 5 bases, and 4 bases had no gene match. CDR3: CASSADRGYGYTF. CDR3 DNA sequence: TGTGCCAGCAGCGCAGACAGGGGTTATGGCTACACCTTC.

This chain links TRBV6-5 with TRBJ2-2, with D perhaps TRBD2 (6 bases). V lost 2 bases and J lost 5, with 9 bases in between. The CDR3 has 14 residues. Germline-derived CDR1 and CDR2 are MNHEY and SVGAGI. The CDR3 protein is CASSYGGRTGELFF. CDR3 nucleotide sequence: TGTGCCAGCAGTTACGGGGGGAGGACCGGGGAGCTGTTTTTT.

This rearrangement joins TRBV27 to TRBJ1-5, with a weak D call TRBD1 (6 bases). Germline CDR1 and CDR2: MNHEY and SMNVEV (reference sequence). This CDR3 is built from 17 residues. The germline V and J ends were trimmed by 0 bases and 5 bases, with 17 bases remaining between them. CDR3 loop: CASSLSLSQGFDQPQHF. CDR3 DNA sequence: TGTGCCAGCAGTTTATCTCTGAGTCAGGGGTTCGATCAGCCCCAGCATTTT.

V is TRBV28 and J is TRBJ1-6, with 10 bases aligning to TRBD1. Trimming took 10 bases from V and 7 from J; bases not matched to a gene: 7. CDR3 length: 14 residues. Germline CDR1 is MDHEN and CDR2 is SYDVKM. The CDR3 here is CATQLDRGNSPLHF. The CDR3 DNA is TGTGCCACACAACTGGACAGGGGGAATTCACCCCTCCACTTT.

This chain uses TRBV19 with TRBJ1-1; the D gene is possibly TRBD1 (5 bases). Trimming took off 5 bases at V and 9 bases at J, with 13 bases between the two ends. Germline assignment: CDR1 LNHDA and CDR2 SQIVND (reference sequence). The CDR3 totals 12 residues. The CDR3 coding sequence is TGTGCCAGTAGTCTGCAGGGACGACAAGCTTTCTTT. Its protein product is CASSLQGRQAFF.

This clone was detected only once. The chain uses TRBV7-3 and TRBJ1-1; tentatively, D is TRBD1 (5 bases). The CDR3 totals 16 residues. Germline V gene data show CDR1 as SGHTA and CDR2 as FQGTGA. V lost 5 bases to trimming and J lost 0 bases, with 16 bases between them. CDR3 residues: CASSPGTGAMNTEAFF. The CDR3, as DNA: TGTGCCAGCAGCCCCGGGACCGGCGCAATGAACACTGAAGCTTTCTTT.

The chain combines TRBV18 with TRBJ2-7, with D unresolved. Germline CDR1 is KGHSH and CDR2 is LQKENI. V was pared by 0 bases and J by 0 bases, with 6 bases between. This CDR3 comprises 14 residues. The CDR3 DNA follows: TGTGCCAGCTCACCACCGCTGGGCTCCTACGAGCAGTACTTC. It is translated as CASSPPLGSYEQYF.

V and J are TRBV9 and TRBJ1-6; 8 bases map to TRBD1. Trimming removed 3 bases from V and 10 bases from J; junction bases left unmatched: 6. This CDR3 spans 14 amino acids. The V gene's germline CDR1 is SGDLS and CDR2 YYNGEE. CDR3 sequence: CASSGRQGQSPLHF. Written as DNA, the CDR3 is TGTGCCAGCAGCGGTAGACAGGGGCAGTCACCCCTCCACTTT.

This clone has a handful of counts. The V and J genes are TRBV7-6 and TRBJ1-1; 7 positions agree with TRBD1. The germline V gene encodes CDR1 SGHVS and CDR2 FNYEAQ. This CDR3 is 14 amino acids long. V lost 5 bases and J lost 6; bases outside the gene matches: 9. In nucleotides, the CDR3 is TGTGCCAGCAGCCAGCGACAGGGAGAAGCTGAAGCTTTCTTT. Protein: CASSQRQGEAEAFF.

Here the CDR3 reads CASSREGNSPLHF. The CDR3 DNA reads as TGTGCCAGCAGCCGGGAGGGGAATTCACCCCTCCACTTT. The chain carries TRBV7-9 and TRBJ1-6, with D perhaps TRBD1 (5 bases). Germline CDR1 is SEHNR and CDR2 is FQNEAQ (reference sequence). V lost 5 bases and J lost 7, with 9 bases in between. The CDR3 sequence is 13 residues long.

The genes are TRBV6-5 and TRBJ1-4; 9 bases agree with TRBD1. J was trimmed by 8 bases and V by 0 bases; bases with no gene match: 7. The CDR3 contains 16 residues. Germline assignment: CDR1 MNHEY and CDR2 SVGAGI. The CDR3: CASSYSRGQGKEKLFF. In DNA, the CDR3 is TGTGCCAGCAGTTACTCGCGTGGACAGGGGAAAGAAAAACTGTTTTTT.

The chain has TRBV18 and TRBJ1-5; maybe TRBD1 (5 bases). The CDR3 runs to 13 residues. Germline V gene lookup returns CDR1 KGHSH and CDR2 LQKENI. Between the trimmed V and J ends, which lost 3 bases and 11 bases, there was a span of 14 bases. The CDR3 nucleotides read TGTGCCAGCTCACCGGACACACAGCGGGCCCAGCATTTT. Protein: CASSPDTQRAQHF.

The V and J genes are TRBV7-2 and TRBJ2-5; D is perhaps TRBD1 or TRBD2 (5 bases each). Germline assignment: CDR1 SGHTA and CDR2 FQGNSA. The length of the CDR3 is 15 residues. Trimming removed 5 bases from V and 1 base from J, with 14 bases in between. CDR3 DNA: TGTGCCAGCAGCGGAATGAGGGGCGGCCAAGAGACCCAGTACTTC. The encoded protein is CASSGMRGGQETQYF.

The chain carries TRBV11-2 and TRBJ1-6, with unresolved D. The CDR3 loop spans 14 amino acids. Germline lookup yields CDR1 SGHAT and CDR2 FQNNGV. V lost 0 bases and J 10 bases, leaving 10 bases between the germline ends. DNA for the CDR3: TGTGCCAGCAGCTTAGATAGTTCCTACTCACCCCTCCACTTT. Translating gives CASSLDSSYSPLHF.

The chain uses TRBV6-1 and TRBJ1-2; TRBD1 might be the D (5 bases). Between the trimmed V and J ends, which lost 7 bases and 4 bases, there was a span of 13 bases. Germline CDR1 and CDR2: MNHNS and SASEGT. This CDR3 is 13 amino acids long. CDR3 sequence reads: CASTLDTSYGYTF. The CDR3 nucleotides read TGTGCCAGCACTCTGGACACCTCCTATGGCTACACCTTC.